This T cell receptor (beta chain) was identified in a study of cytomegalovirus exposure and HLA in healthy donors (dated by TCRdb to between 2016 and 2019). For context, the study as a whole: According to an earlier analysis of several hundred of the donors, about 179 million T cells yielded 100 million or so unique TCR beta sequences and about 300 Gb of sequence data. Donor age, sex, ethnicity and CMV serostatus were compiled together with the repertoire data. To study patterns of TCR occurrence, a later analysis re-analyzed previously published TCR beta repertoires from around 700 donors and added high-resolution HLA genotyping. The aim of the study was to test whether cataloging public T cell receptors could identify signatures of past pathogen exposure. Every discovery cohort repertoire had been produced on one sequencing platform. The genetic ancestry cluster associated with self-reported Caucasian donors included 81% of the 398 genotyped donors. Among about 400 genotyped donors of the cohort, an average of about 240,000 unique TCR beta nucleotide sequences was sequenced per donor, of which roughly 17% were non-productive. The later analysis used no new phenotypic data to find candidate immune exposures, relying instead on TCR beta sequences and their occurrence across donors. Typing coverage differed by locus: A, B, C, DRB1 and DQB1 were typed in about 620-640 donors, DQA1 in roughly 510, DPA1 in around 580, and DPB1 in just under 480. A later genetic analysis took genome-wide SNP genotypes for about three fifths of the 666 donors and used that subset as a discovery cohort. HLA typing covered class I and class II loci at four-digit resolution. In addition to the first cohort of 666 subjects, a separate validation cohort of under 150 different subjects was used. Roughly 300 gigabases of sequencing data and around 90 million unique TCR sequences made up an early release that covered 500 to 650 HLA-typed donors. An earlier analysis of approximately 630 of the donors applied high-throughput TCR beta sequencing to assess whether each TCR beta V gene segment acted as functional or pseudogenic. The study used immunosequencing to profile the T cell repertoires of approximately 630 subjects and linked those repertoires to cytomegalovirus serostatus. To predict cytomegalovirus infection status, the study combined high-throughput TCR immunosequencing, statistical association of individual TCRs with disease status, and machine learning. Roughly 5 DR-DQ haplotypes were handled as single units for association and clustering, since linkage in the cohort was strong.

In total, 666 healthy bone marrow donors made up the cohort. At the time of sampling, every cohort member was nominally healthy, though immune exposures that went unrecorded were likely present. The donor was CMV seropositive and belonged to the group of 250 to 300 seropositive cohort members. Every donor gave a peripheral blood sample, and the peripheral blood mononuclear cells from that sample were used for TCR beta sequencing. The Qiagen DNeasy Blood Extraction Kit was used to extract genomic DNA from the blood cell samples. Libraries were built with the immunoSEQ multiplex PCR assay. For the multiplex PCR, a mixture combining 60 forward primers for TCR Vbeta segments and 13 reverse primers for TCR Jbeta segments was used. Amplification of the CDR3 region of rearranged TCR beta genes was performed with a multiplex PCR assay on genomic DNA. The amplified TCR beta libraries were sequenced on the Illumina HiSeq System as 87-base-pair reads. The published analysis was carried out like this. A later analysis tallied around 87 million unique TCR beta chains across the 640 or so repertoires, and about 12 million of those chains were shared by two or more donors. A nearest-neighbor algorithm error-corrected the raw reads and collapsed the reads into unique sequences, merging closely related sequences to remove PCR and sequencing errors. To assign V, D and J gene segments, CDR3 sequences were aligned to IMGT reference sequences. For a sequence to be retained, a match of at least six nucleotides to both a V gene segment and a J gene segment was required. Rearrangements were called productive when the CDR3 lacked stop codons and stayed in frame with V and J; all others were non-productive. CDR3 was defined according to IMGT convention as the region running from the second conserved V-encoded cysteine to the conserved J-encoded phenylalanine. The earlier analysis of about 590 of the donors excluded sequences that lacked an unambiguous match to a single V gene segment. An earlier analysis of several hundred of the donors called V segments functional above 56.7% productive rearrangements and segregating when the between-donor standard deviation exceeded 5%. To diagnose cytomegalovirus status from the catalog of TCR beta chain sequences, a statistical classification framework was built. In a later analysis, TCR nucleotide sequences were compared against IMGT/GENE-DB human TR gene sequences so that V and J genes could be assigned. Using the TCRdist pipeline, a later analysis assigned CDR3 sequences along with most-parsimonious VDJ recombination scenarios. In a later analysis, each TCR beta chain was defined by its CDR3 amino acid sequence together with its V-gene family, and reads without a unique V-gene family were excluded. In a later analysis, a few hundred highly shared, low-generation-probability nucleotide sequences were removed to address suspected cross-contamination and a sequencing artifact. A later analysis calculated a clonal expansion index for each public chain from normalized within-repertoire ranks of inferred template counts. In a later analysis, generation probabilities were computed using a VDJ recombination model fitted to out-of-frame rearrangements, and the results were checked against IGoR. A later analysis scored TCR-TCR, TCR-HLA and TCR-CMV co-occurrence with hypergeometric tests, applying a repertoire-size bias correction to TCR pairs. False discovery rates were estimated in a later analysis by permuting HLA or CMV assignments 20 times. In a later analysis, co-occurring TCRs were grouped using DBSCAN, and TCRdist sequence similarity was added for clustering within HLA-allele-positive subsets. Repertoires with fewer than 30,000 or more than 120,000 public chains, plus five repertoires with anomalous nucleotide sharing, were excluded from co-occurrence clustering. Entries here come from immuneACCESS through TCRdb and include only in-frame sequences with V and J called. Some clones fail to appear in such tables; in the studies checked, an unresolved V gene covers under half of the shortfall, and the cause of the remainder is unknown. D and trimming were read from the DNA, whereas the V and J calls and clone size are those reported in that table. The sample has around 120,000 clones on record, 70% to 80% of them singletons. Of the sample, around 5% falls within the top ten clones.

Turning to this clone: This clone's antigen is unknown. No much larger clone exists at a distance of one base, and base qualities are not known.

Including the terminal cysteine and phenylalanine, the CDR3 comprises 18 residues. The CDR3 DNA has 54 bases and is translated from base 1. In the germline V gene, CDR1 corresponds to MDHEN and CDR2 to SYDVKM. Trimming removed 4 bases from V and 6 bases from J; the gene matches leave 13 bases unexplained. What the study reported, not specific to this receptor: A further reported finding was that TCR beta sequences accurately predicted the HLA-A and HLA-B alleles for most subjects in the first cohort. The cohort was sequenced for TCR beta chains only, and without alpha or paired-chain data the features that could be detected were limited. Compared with the approximately 710-donor mean, donors in an Asian-associated ancestry cluster had fewer N-insertions in productive TCRs, according to a later genetic analysis. For the cohort, immune exposure information was limited to CMV serostatus. In a later genetic analysis, a missense DCLRE1C variant was associated with V-gene and J-gene trimming of TCR beta chains, and the association was replicated in an independent cohort. Sequencing depth was assumed to be roughly uniform across donors in the presence/absence analyses, though that assumption may not hold. According to a later analysis, most CMV-associated TCR beta chains appeared to be HLA-restricted, and the HLA associations seemed to be driven largely by CMV exposure. In both the original and validation cohorts, the classifier was reported to diagnose cytomegalovirus status with high specificity and sensitivity. When HLA alleles, especially DR and DQ, strongly co-occurred, TCR associations were difficult to assign to individual alleles. Correlated functional status among segregating V segments might reflect linkage disequilibrium, but an unknown experimental factor could not be ruled out. In an earlier analysis of 587 of the donors, most TCR beta V segments appeared in productive rearrangements about 90% or about 30% of the time, broadly matching IMGT annotations. HLA typing was unavailable for some donors at each locus, so association tests used only the typed subset. Across donors, most TCR sequences were observed very rarely, whereas some public TCRs were present in many individuals. In a later analysis, HLA-associated TCR beta chains were found to be more clonally expanded and to have lower generation probabilities than equally common non-associated chains. In a later analysis, several top co-occurrence clusters were reported to appear linked to parvovirus B19, influenza, CMV and Epstein-Barr virus. Because counts were too low, roughly 17 rarely observed V segments, including chromosome 9 orphons, were left out of the earlier analysis of roughly 600 of the donors. In a later analysis, about 17,000 TCR beta sequences were associated with specific HLA alleles at a false discovery rate of 0.05. In vitro tests confirmed that a few of the cytomegalovirus-associated TCR beta chains recognize cytomegalovirus antigens. A group of highly shared sequence variants was considered likely to be a technical artifact of the sequencing pipeline. The study listed over 150 TCR beta chains as associated with cytomegalovirus. The authors suggested that the approach could potentially be generalized to other disease states and immunological phenotypes. According to a later analysis, TCR association rates differed among HLA loci, with DRB1 alleles showing the most associated TCRs and HLA-C alleles showing the fewest. Some IMGT-functional V segments, including TRBV6-2 and TRBV6-3, could not be told apart with the 87-base-pair reads, so those segments were excluded.

The receptor comes from a female donor in good health and CMV-seropositive. The sequence links TRBV28 to TRBJ1-6; 9 bases in the junction line up with TRBD1. The material sequenced was PBMCs. The CDR3: CASSSWLDGQGFNSPLHF. DNA sequence: TGTGCCAGCAGTTCGTGGTTAGACGGACAGGGGTTTAATTCACCCCTCCACTTT.